The rows below give T cell receptor beta chains drawn from one sample of a study of T cells after yellow fever vaccination. Via MiXCR, TCRdb re-called the 5' RACE reads, giving one row per CDR3 protein. The repertoire holds roughly 48,000 distinct CDR3 sequences, with less than 8% as singletons. The specimen comprised CD8+ T cells not binding an NS4B(214-222) dextramer, sorted from PBMCs, sampled roughly 46 days after the first yellow fever vaccination. The source of these receptors is a man aged 18-30 years who received the YFV17D yellow fever vaccine. Each CDR3 is given with its conserved first and last residue. The D gene is left open where the match is weak. Clone sizes are given selectively: once, few, many, or a class where the clone is expanded.

cdr3_nt	cdr3_aa	v_call	j_call	clone_size	d_call
TGTGCCAGCAGCGAGACAGGGGTTCCATACAATGAGCAGTTCTTC	CASSETGVPYNEQFF	TRBV7-2	TRBJ2-1	few	TRBD1
TGTGCCAGCATGAGGGCTAGCGGGTCCGGGGAGCTGTTTTTT	CASMRASGSGELFF	TRBV13	TRBJ2-2	many	TRBD2
TGTGCCAGCAGCTTCCAAGGACTACAGCCAGCGGGGCAGATAGTGCAGTACTTC	CASSFQGLQPAGQIVQYF	TRBV5-4	TRBJ2-7	few	TRBD2
TGTGCCAGCAGTTCCGGGACAGGCGACTTGCATGGCTACACCTTC	CASSSGTGDLHGYTF	TRBV6-5	TRBJ1-2	many	TRBD1
TGTGCCAGCAGTTACATTGTAGGACAGGGTATTGACACCATATATTTT	CASSYIVGQGIDTIYF	TRBV6-5	TRBJ1-3	many	TRBD1
TGCAGCGTCCCATTGCGGGACAGACAAGAGACCCAGTACTTC	CSVPLRDRQETQYF	TRBV29-1	TRBJ2-5	many	NA
TGCGCCAGCAACCAAGGACAGGGAGCCGCCGAGCAGTACTTC	CASNQGQGAAEQYF	TRBV5-1	TRBJ2-7	many	TRBD1
TGTGCCACCAGTGCGGACGCTTGGGAGACCCAGTACTTC	CATSADAWETQYF	TRBV24-1	TRBJ2-5	NA	NA
TGCGCCAGCAGCCAAGATCCGGGGGCTTCCTACAATGAGCAGTTCTTC	CASSQDPGASYNEQFF	TRBV4-1	TRBJ2-1	NA	NA
TGTGCCAGCAGCTTGGCAACGGTGGGGTGGTCCTACAATGAGCAGTTCTTC	CASSLATVGWSYNEQFF	TRBV5-4	TRBJ2-1	NA	NA
TGCAGCGCGGGAGGACAGGGGGCCTCCCACTCCTACAATGAGCAGTTCTTC	CSAGGQGASHSYNEQFF	TRBV29-1	TRBJ2-1	few	TRBD1
TGCAGCGTTGAGGTTCCGGAGCCCGAGGGCTACACCTTC	CSVEVPEPEGYTF	TRBV29-1	TRBJ1-2	NA	NA
TGTGCCAGCAGTTTAGCGGGGGGAGCAACTTATACGCAGTATTTT	CASSLAGGATYTQYF	TRBV27	TRBJ2-3	few	TRBD2
TGTGCCAGTAGTATGGGGGGTAACACTGAAGCTTTCTTT	CASSMGGNTEAFF	TRBV19	TRBJ1-1	many	NA
TGCGCCAGCAGCCAAGGTGGACAGGGCGACACTGAAGCTTTCTTT	CASSQGGQGDTEAFF	TRBV4-1	TRBJ1-1	NA	TRBD1
TGCGCCAGCAGCCAAGATGGGGGGGTCGGATTCTATGGCTACACCTTC	CASSQDGGVGFYGYTF	TRBV4-3	TRBJ1-2	NA	NA
TGTGCCAGCAGCCCAGGACAGGGAGCCACCGCGAACACCGGGGAGCTGTTTTTT	CASSPGQGATANTGELFF	TRBV14	TRBJ2-2	NA	TRBD1
TGTGCCAGCGGGACCGGCCCGGAGACCCAGTACTTC	CASGTGPETQYF	TRBV6-5	TRBJ2-5	many	NA
TGCGCCAGCAGCCAAGGATCAGGGGGGTCCTACGAGCAGTACTTC	CASSQGSGGSYEQYF	TRBV4-1	TRBJ2-7	few	NA
TGTGCCAGCAGCCCGCTGGACATTAGCTCCTACGAGCAGTACTTC	CASSPLDISSYEQYF	TRBV9	TRBJ2-7	many	NA
TGTGCCAGCAGCGTAGATCTGGGGGGAAACACCGGGGAGCTGTTTTTT	CASSVDLGGNTGELFF	TRBV9	TRBJ2-2	few	NA
TGTGCCAGCAGCTTCGGGACACCGAACACCGGGGAGCTGTTTTTT	CASSFGTPNTGELFF	TRBV7-9	TRBJ2-2	few	NA
TGTGCCAGCAGCTTAGGGGGGACAGCCGAGCAGTACTTC	CASSLGGTAEQYF	TRBV5-6	TRBJ2-7	few	NA
TGTGCCAGCAGTATACTAGCGGGGGCATACAATGAGCAGTTCTTC	CASSILAGAYNEQFF	TRBV6-2/TRBV6-3	TRBJ2-1	NA	TRBD2
TGTGCCAGCAGTGAGGGGCGGAGCACAGATACGCAGTATTTT	CASSEGRSTDTQYF	TRBV6-4	TRBJ2-3	many	NA
TGTGCCAGTAGTCCCGGGACAGGGGGGAACGAGCAGTACTTC	CASSPGTGGNEQYF	TRBV19	TRBJ2-7	few	TRBD1
TGTGCCAGCACCGGTCCGGACAATGAGCAGTTCTTC	CASTGPDNEQFF	TRBV2	TRBJ2-1	few	NA
TGTGCCAGCAGCTTAGCGTTAAGGGGTGGCTACACCTTC	CASSLALRGGYTF	TRBV7-9	TRBJ1-2	few	NA
TGTGCCAGCTCCCATCCGGGACTAGCGGGGGTAACCTACGAGCAGTACTTC	CASSHPGLAGVTYEQYF	TRBV11-2	TRBJ2-7	many	TRBD2
TGTGCCAGCAGTTCTGCGGGACAGGGGTTGAAGACCCAGTACTTC	CASSSAGQGLKTQYF	TRBV12-3/TRBV12-4	TRBJ2-5	many	TRBD1
TGCGCCAGCAGCCAATACCCAGCGGGGGATTCCTACAATGAGCAGTTCTTC	CASSQYPAGDSYNEQFF	TRBV4-1	TRBJ2-1	NA	TRBD2
TGTGCCAGCAGTTTAGGGTGGGATGAGCAGTTCTTC	CASSLGWDEQFF	TRBV12-3/TRBV12-4	TRBJ2-1	NA	NA
TGTGCCAGCAGCTACAGGGGTAGCACTGAAGCTTTCTTT	CASSYRGSTEAFF	TRBV7-9	TRBJ1-1	NA	TRBD1
TGTGCCAGCAGCGAAGCGAACCAAAATGAGCAGTTCTTC	CASSEANQNEQFF	TRBV7-2	TRBJ2-1	few	NA
TGTGCCAGCAGCTTACGGGACTCATTACAATATAGCAATCAGCCCCAGCATTTT	CASSLRDSLQYSNQPQHF	TRBV5-5	TRBJ1-5	many	NA
TGTGCCAGCAGCTTAGCACGGTCCGGCACTGAAGCTTTCTTT	CASSLARSGTEAFF	TRBV11-2	TRBJ1-1	many	NA
TGCGCCAGCAGCCCCCGTGAGTGGGGATTGAACACTGAAGCTTTCTTT	CASSPREWGLNTEAFF	TRBV4-1	TRBJ1-1	few	NA
TGTGCCAGCAGCGTAGATCTAGCGGGGGGCCCAACCTACAATGAGCAGTTCTTC	CASSVDLAGGPTYNEQFF	TRBV9	TRBJ2-1	many	TRBD2
TGTGCCATCAGGGGGGGAGGGGGACTCCCTTCCAATGAGCAGTTCTTC	CAIRGGGGLPSNEQFF	TRBV10-3	TRBJ2-1	NA	NA
TGTGCCAGCAGCTGGACTAGCGGGGGGGCCTCGGGATCCGCCGGGGAGCTGTTTTTT	CASSWTSGGASGSAGELFF	TRBV2	TRBJ2-2	many	TRBD2
TGTGCCAGCAGCCCCCTCTATATGAACACCGGGGAGCTGTTTTTT	CASSPLYMNTGELFF	TRBV14	TRBJ2-2	NA	NA
TGTGCCAGCAGCCGACAGAGCTCTGGAAACACCATATATTTT	CASSRQSSGNTIYF	TRBV5-8	TRBJ1-3	few	NA
TGTGCCAGCAGCCGTTTGAATAGCAATCAGCCCCAGCATTTT	CASSRLNSNQPQHF	TRBV27	TRBJ1-5	many	NA
TGCAGCGTGGGACCTGAAAGCACAGATACGCAGTATTTT	CSVGPESTDTQYF	TRBV29-1	TRBJ2-3	many	NA
TGTGCCAGCAGTTCGCATGGGGTTGTAGAGACCCAGTACTTC	CASSSHGVVETQYF	TRBV7-2	TRBJ2-5	many	NA
TGTGCCAGTAGTAATGTCGGGACAGACTACAATGTGCAGTTCTTC	CASSNVGTDYNVQFF	TRBV19	TRBJ2-1	NA	TRBD1